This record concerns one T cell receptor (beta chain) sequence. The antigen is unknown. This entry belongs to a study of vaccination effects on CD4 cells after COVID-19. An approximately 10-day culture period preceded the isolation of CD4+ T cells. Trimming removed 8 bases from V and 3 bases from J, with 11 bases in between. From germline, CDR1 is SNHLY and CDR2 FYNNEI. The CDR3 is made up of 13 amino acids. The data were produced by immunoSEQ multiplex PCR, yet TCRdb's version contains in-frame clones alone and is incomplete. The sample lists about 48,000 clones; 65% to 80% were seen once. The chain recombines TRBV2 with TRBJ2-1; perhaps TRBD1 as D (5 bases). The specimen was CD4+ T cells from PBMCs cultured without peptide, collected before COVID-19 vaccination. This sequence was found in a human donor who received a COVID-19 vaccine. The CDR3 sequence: CASARAIYNEQFF. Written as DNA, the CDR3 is TGTGCCAGCGCCAGGGCGATCTACAATGAGCAGTTCTTC.